What follows describes a single T cell receptor (beta chain). The data were taken from a study of blood T cell repertoires in COVID-19. Original processing notes: It was from reference gene primer amplification that nucleated cell counts were estimated. Measured with immunoSEQ multiplex PCR; TCRdb has only the in-frame clones, and not every one. D and trimming come from the DNA, and the V and J calls and clone size come from that table. The sample lists 150,000 to 200,000 clones; roughly 85% were seen once. The CDR3 is made up of 15 amino acids. Germline CDR1 and CDR2: SNHLY and FYNNEI. Between the trimmed V and J ends, which lost 1 base and 6 bases, there was a span of 12 bases.

Specimen: peripheral blood. The clonotype originates from a human donor in a cohort sampled during active COVID-19. The chain employs TRBV2 and TRBJ1-4, with D possibly matching TRBD1 (5 bases). The CDR3 sequence: CASSEDSGRDEKLFF. Written as DNA, the CDR3 is TGTGCCAGCAGTGAAGATTCAGGGAGGGATGAAAAACTGTTTTTT.